This TCR beta chain emerged from a study of shared clonotypes between healthy human individuals. Here immunoSEQ multiplex PCR was the method, and the copy in TCRdb shows in-frame clones only, minus some. The table lists 1.5 million to 2.5 million clones, just under 95% of them singletons, with under 1.5% in the top ten. The V gene lost 4 bases and the J gene lost 3 bases, with 15 bases spanning the gap. Germline CDR1 MNHEY, CDR2 SMNVEV (reference sequence). This CDR3 region has 15 residues. Study-level findings and limits: What limited the represented genetic and exposure-history diversity was the small number of donors. Incompleteness in sorted-subset sequencing, despite large depth, was shown by rarefaction. Larger estimated richness was generally recorded for naive subsets relative to memory subsets. Across a handful of donors, naive CD4 shared around 5.1%, naive CD8 over 3%, memory CD4 2% to 2.5%, memory CD8 over 0.3%.

Points on this clone: What it binds is unknown.

Positively selected for CCR7, the CD45RO-negative cells used as naive CD8 cells excluded terminally differentiated effector memory CD45RA+ cells. The chain employs TRBV27 and TRBJ1-1; a weak D match, TRBD1 (5 bases). Sequencing was carried out using naive CD8+ T cells sorted from blood. The clonotype comes from a man between 18 and 29 years old in good health. CDR3 DNA sequence: TGTGCCAGCAGTTCCTCTGGGGCCGTATACACTGAAGCTTTCTTT. Encoded protein: CASSSSGAVYTEAFF.